This T cell receptor beta chain was obtained from a study of monozygotic twins with inflammatory bowel disease. Findings and limits, study-wide: Telling different T cell subtypes apart from each other was not possible. Inverse Simpson values showed less TCRbeta diversity in IBD patients than in their healthy co-twins.

Unsorted whole blood yielded the total RNA, with T cells left unselected. Both TCRalpha and TCRbeta cDNA were subjected to two nested PCRs lasting about 15 and 9 cycles. TCRdb re-called the 5' RACE reads and catalogs CDR3 proteins one per entry, DNA excluded. This listing includes 200,000 to 250,000 distinct CDR3 sequences. As regards this clonotype: As yet, its antigen is unknown.

This clonotype was sampled from a human donor with ulcerative colitis or Crohn's disease, or a healthy co-twin of an affected twin (not recorded which). The sample was blood.

This CDR3 reads CASTPHDGAPRGYTF. J is TRBJ1-2 and V is TRBV6-1; TCRdb's assignment of TRBD1 cannot be checked, as there is no DNA. Germline CDR1 is MNHNS and CDR2 is SASEGT. CDR3 length equals 15 residues.